This T cell receptor beta chain stems from a study of blood T cell dynamics during melanoma immunotherapy. Deletions cut 4 bases from V and 2 bases from J, with 15 bases between. CDR3 length: 16 amino acids. Germline CDR1 and CDR2: MDHEN and SYDVKM. Indicated time point: week 3, after first cycle of checkpoint inhibitor. This table comes from immunoSEQ multiplex PCR, and its TCRdb copy is limited to in-frame clones, with some not included. The sample contains more than 15,000 clones, around nine tenths of which appear only once. The specimen comprised blood, sampled from a patient treated with checkpoint blockade. The TCR sequence derives from a human donor with melanoma. This rearrangement joins TRBV28 to TRBJ1-5, with D uncertain. The CDR3 sequence: CASSSPRRRGNQPQHF. The CDR3 DNA follows: TGTGCCAGCAGTTCGCCTAGGAGGAGGGGCAATCAGCCCCAGCATTTT.